The 20 T cell receptor beta chains given below trace back to one sample, sequenced in a study of control samples from healthy donors and cancer patients. Assay: immunoSEQ multiplex PCR; the TCRdb copy retains only in-frame clones and omits some. This sample has 140,000 or so clones, with over 90% found just once. The sequenced sample consisted of PBMCs. These receptors all stem from a man aged 60 to 75 with colorectal cancer.

The rearrangement uses TRBV4-2 and TRBJ2-3; no definite D call. CDR1 is LGHNA, CDR2 YNFKEQ, per germline. Trimming pared 0 bases from V and 0 bases from J, leaving 4 bases between. The CDR3 is 14 amino acids. The CDR3 nucleotides read TGTGCCAGCAGCCAAGAAAAAAGCACAGATACGCAGTATTTT. Translated: CASSQEKSTDTQYF.

J is TRBJ2-7 and V is TRBV6-5; no definite D call. V was shortened by 0 bases and J by 3 bases, with 12 bases between the two germline ends. CDR3 length: 15 residues. CDR1 is MNHEY, CDR2 SVGAGI, per germline. The CDR3 spells CASSYSQVFSYEQYF. In nucleotides, the CDR3 is TGTGCCAGCAGTTACTCGCAGGTCTTTAGCTACGAGCAGTACTTC.

The V call is TRBV5-8, the J call TRBJ1-2, with 8 bases fitting TRBD1. Trimming at V came to 4 bases and at J to 2 bases, leaving 10 bases not matched to a gene. Per the germline V gene, CDR1 is SGHTS and CDR2 is YDEGEE. This CDR3 is 16 amino acids long. The CDR3 loop reads CASSPGQGIRNYGYTF. The CDR3 DNA is TGTGCCAGCAGCCCCGGACAGGGTATTAGGAACTATGGCTACACCTTC.

This sequence joins TRBV12-3 or TRBV12-4 and TRBJ1-5; D remains unclear. The CDR3 spans 13 residues. V was shortened by 1 base and J by 6 bases, with 7 bases between the two germline ends. The CDR3, as DNA: TGTGCCAGCAGTTTAGGGGAGGGTCAGCCCCAGCATTTT. It yields the protein CASSLGEGQPQHF.

The chain uses TRBV5-1 and TRBJ2-7; D not resolved. V lost 0 bases and J lost 4, with 17 bases in between. CDR1 and CDR2 from the germline V gene are SGHRS and YFSETQ. The CDR3 has 16 amino acids. CDR3: CASSLVSAGLGYEQYF. CDR3 DNA: TGCGCCAGCAGCTTGGTTTCCGCCGGGCTCGGGTACGAGCAGTACTTC.

This sequence joins TRBV7-2 and TRBJ2-4; D is perhaps TRBD2 (5 bases). V lost 8 bases and J 0 bases, leaving 8 bases between the germline ends. Per the germline V gene, CDR1 is SGHTA and CDR2 is FQGNSA. This CDR3 has 13 amino acids. The CDR3 coding sequence is TGTGCCAGCGCCGGACTAGCCAAAAACATTCAGTACTTC. Protein: CASAGLAKNIQYF.

CDR3 bases: TGTGCCAGCAGCTCGACCGTGGGGGGGAATGGGGAGACCCAGTACTTC. It codes for CASSSTVGGNGETQYF. The rearrangement uses TRBV11-2 and TRBJ2-5, with 7 bases lining up with TRBD2. J was trimmed by 5 bases and V by 4 bases; bases with no gene match: 13. Germline V gene sequence: CDR1 SGHAT, CDR2 FQNNGV. The CDR3 contains 16 residues.

This clone was recorded once. V gene TRBV7-9 combines with J gene TRBJ2-3; 12 bases match TRBD1. This CDR3 is 15 amino acids long. J lost 4 bases, V lost 5 bases, and 4 bases had no gene match. The germline V gene encodes CDR1 SEHNR and CDR2 FQNEAQ (reference sequence). CDR3 loop: CASSQGQGASDTQYF. The CDR3 DNA sequence: TGTGCCAGCAGCCAGGGACAGGGGGCATCAGATACGCAGTATTTT.

V usage is TRBV6-5 and J usage is TRBJ1-5; D gene unclear. The CDR3 runs to 14 residues. V dropped 0 bases and J dropped 4 bases, with 7 bases sitting between them. Germline V gene data show CDR1 as MNHEY and CDR2 as SVGAGI. In nucleotides, the CDR3 is TGTGCCAGCAGTTACTCATCGCTGAATCAGCCCCAGCATTTT. It yields the protein CASSYSSLNQPQHF.

J is TRBJ1-2 and V is TRBV10-3; TRBD1 aligns across 8 bases. CDR1 and CDR2 (germline): ENHRY, SYGVKD. The CDR3 sequence is 16 residues long. With V trimmed by 5 bases and J by 8 bases, 16 bases remained unmatched. In nucleotides, the CDR3 is TGTGCCATCAGTAAAAACTTACAGGGGGAAGTCGAAGGCTACACCTTC. This codes for CAISKNLQGEVEGYTF.

V usage is TRBV6-6 and J usage is TRBJ2-5; 9 bases fit TRBD2. This CDR3 spans 14 amino acids. With 10 bases clipped from V and 4 bases from J, the junction kept 10 bases outside the gene matches. The germline CDR1 and CDR2 sequences are MNHNY and SVGAGI (reference sequence). The CDR3 spells CATSYSGGGETQYF. The CDR3 DNA reads as TGTGCCACCTCCTATAGCGGGGGAGGAGAGACCCAGTACTTC.

The V call is TRBV30, the J call TRBJ2-5, with 8 bases matching TRBD1. The V and J ends lost 0 bases and 4 bases, in that order; junction bases with no gene match: 4. The CDR3 consists of 14 residues. Per the germline V gene, CDR1 is GTSNPN and CDR2 is SVGIG (reference sequence). In nucleotides, the CDR3 is TGTGCCTGGAGTGTACGGGGGACAGGAGAGACCCAGTACTTC. Translation: CAWSVRGTGETQYF.

The rearrangement links TRBV6-5 to TRBJ2-7; TRBD1 aligns across 11 bases. This CDR3 region has 15 residues. Germline V gives CDR1 MNHEY, CDR2 SVGAGI. The V gene end was trimmed by 7 bases and the J gene end by 2 bases; junction bases not matched to a gene: 7. CDR3 DNA: TGTGCCAGCACACAGCCGGGACAGGGGGCCTACGAGCAGTACTTC. Encoded protein: CASTQPGQGAYEQYF.

CDR3 DNA sequence: TGTGCCAGCAGCTTAGACCGGACAGGGGGGGAAGATACGCAGTATTTT. Its translation is CASSLDRTGGEDTQYF. The chain carries TRBV11-3 and TRBJ2-3, with 10 bases lining up with TRBD1. Germline assignment: CDR1 SGHNT and CDR2 YENEEA. The J segment lost 5 bases and the V segment lost 0 bases, leaving 5 bases of the junction unmatched. This CDR3 comprises 16 residues.

This rearrangement joins TRBV27 to TRBJ2-5, with D tentatively TRBD2 (5 bases). The CDR3 contains 14 residues. The V and J ends lost 5 bases and 5 bases respectively, with 15 bases between them. The germline V gene encodes CDR1 MNHEY and CDR2 SMNVEV (reference sequence). The CDR3: CASSPRWGVETQYF. The CDR3 DNA follows: TGTGCCAGCAGTCCTCGTTGGGGAGTGGAGACCCAGTACTTC.

This chain links TRBV6-5 with TRBJ1-2; perhaps TRBD1 as D (5 bases). V lost 5 bases and J lost 6, with 19 bases in between. This CDR3 contains 15 residues. In germline, CDR1 is MNHEY, CDR2 SVGAGI. CDR3: CASSPSGFGWDGYTF. CDR3 DNA sequence: TGTGCCAGCAGTCCGTCAGGGTTTGGCTGGGATGGCTACACCTTC.

This clone has a single count. The V gene is TRBV28, the J gene TRBJ1-3, with 7 bases matching TRBD1. The CDR3 extends over 17 amino acids. Per the germline V gene, CDR1 is MDHEN and CDR2 is SYDVKM. After removal of 7 bases from V and 0 bases from J, the junction contained 12 bases not matched to a gene. The CDR3 sequence: CASTGTALTLSGNTIYF. CDR3 in DNA: TGTGCCAGCACCGGGACAGCTCTCACTCTCTCTGGAAACACCATATATTTT.

CDR3 in amino acids: CASSPDSYEQYF. The DNA of the CDR3 is TGTGCCAGCTCCCCTGACAGCTACGAGCAGTACTTC. V gene TRBV18 combines with J gene TRBJ2-7; maybe TRBD1 (5 bases). Trimming shortened V by 6 bases and J by 3 bases, and 9 bases separated the two germline ends. The germline gives CDR1 KGHSH, CDR2 LQKENI. The CDR3 sequence is 12 residues long.

J is TRBJ1-1 and V is TRBV2, with D possibly TRBD1 on 5 matching bases. V was shortened by 2 bases and J by 0 bases, with 10 bases between the two germline ends. Germline CDR1 is SNHLY and CDR2 is FYNNEI. The CDR3 contains 15 residues. CDR3 sequence reads: CASSESAGLNTEAFF. The CDR3 region has the DNA TGTGCCAGCAGTGAATCGGCAGGGCTGAACACTGAAGCTTTCTTT.

J is TRBJ1-1 and V is TRBV28, with 8 bases lining up with TRBD1. The CDR3 loop spans 16 amino acids. V lost 1 base, J lost 2 bases, and 6 bases stayed unmatched. Looked up from germline, CDR1 is MDHEN and CDR2 is SYDVKM. CDR3 protein: CASSLFTGGGNTEAFF. Here the CDR3 DNA reads TGTGCCAGCAGTTTATTTACAGGGGGGGGAAACACTGAAGCTTTCTTT.